This T cell receptor beta chain was observed in a study of tumor and adjacent non-tumor tissue in lung cancer. Whole-study findings and limits: Tumor repertoires had a smaller top 100 clone share than normal lung.

CDR3 length: 17 residues. Germline V gene data show CDR1 as LGHNA and CDR2 as YNFKEQ. In the case of this clonotype: The antigen is undetermined. The CDR3 does not close with the conserved phenylalanine or tryptophan, likely indicating a read error.

The template was RNA from unsorted bulk tissue. A modified ARM-PCR protocol with three rounds of nested PCR amplified TCRbeta. TCRdb ran MiXCR on the multiplex PCR reads and lists one entry per CDR3 protein. In the table there are fewer than 80,000 distinct CDR3 sequences, around 70% of which are singletons. Sequencing was done on a sample of lung tumor tissue. The chain uses TRBV4-2 and TRBJ2-2, with 10 bases matching TRBD2. The receptor's source is a woman in her 70s with non-small cell lung cancer. CDR3 coding DNA: TGTGCCAGCAGCCAAGCTGAAAGCGGGAGGGCCGACGGGAAGCTGTTTTAT. Its protein is CASSQAESGRADGKLFY.